Each of the 17 T cell receptor beta chains below was sequenced from the same sample in a study of shared clonotypes between healthy human individuals. Assay used: immunoSEQ multiplex PCR; TCRdb lists only in-frame clones, some missing. The sample yields about 1 million clones, under 80% seen once. The specimen was memory CD4+ T cells sorted from blood. Subset meaning: CD45RA-negative fraction. The receptors were gathered from a man aged 18 to 30 in good health.

The chain recombines TRBV27 with TRBJ2-7; TRBD2 might be the D (5 bases). CDR1 is MNHEY, CDR2 SMNVEV, per germline (reference sequence). The CDR3 has 15 residues. V lost 5 bases to trimming and J lost 6 bases, with 20 bases between them. The DNA of the CDR3 is TGTGCCAGCAGTCCCGGACTCCGAATCCCGCTCGAGCAGTACTTC. Its translation: CASSPGLRIPLEQYF.

This chain links TRBV13 with TRBJ2-1; 12 nucleotides match TRBD2. Germline CDR1 reads PRHDT; CDR2 reads FYEKMQ (reference sequence). The CDR3 is 16 amino acids. V lost 5 bases and J lost 4; bases outside the gene matches: 6. CDR3 residues: CASSPSLAGGYNEQFF. The CDR3, as DNA: TGTGCCAGCAGCCCGAGTCTAGCGGGGGGGTACAATGAGCAGTTCTTC.

DNA for the CDR3: TGTGCCATCAGTGATGAGTTAAACTATGGCTACACCTTC. It codes for CAISDELNYGYTF. The genes are TRBV10-3 and TRBJ1-2; D call uncertain. The CDR3 spans 13 residues. Trimming removed 3 bases from V and 2 bases from J, with 7 bases in between. Germline-derived CDR1 and CDR2 are ENHRY and SYGVKD.

This clone was counted many times. The chain combines TRBV21-1 with TRBJ2-7; the D call TRBD2 from the table was never checked on the DNA. TRBV21-1 is labeled a pseudogene. The length of the CDR3 is 12 residues. The CDR3 sequence is CASPPGSYEQYF. In DNA, the CDR3 is TGTGCCAGCCCCCCGGGTAGCTACGAGCAGTACTTC.

The chain employs TRBV6-1 and TRBJ1-2, with a possible D match to TRBD1 (6 bases). Trimming removed 7 bases at V and 2 bases at J, with 14 bases between. The CDR3 is 14 amino acids. Germline-derived CDR1 and CDR2 are MNHNS and SASEGT. The DNA of the CDR3 is TGTGCCAGCAAACCGGGGGGGCACAACTATGGCTACACCTTC. Its protein product is CASKPGGHNYGYTF.

The chain's CDR3 is CASSHPAVAGVTEKLFF. CDR3 bases: TGTGCCAGCAGCCACCCGGCCGTAGCGGGGGTTACTGAAAAACTGTTTTTT. The genes are TRBV7-9 and TRBJ1-4; D is perhaps TRBD1 (5 bases). The CDR3 covers 17 residues. V gave up 5 bases and J gave up 7 bases, with 23 bases separating them. Germline V gene sequence: CDR1 SEHNR, CDR2 FQNEAQ (reference sequence).

This clone was detected a few times. This chain connects TRBV14 to TRBJ2-7; 8 nucleotides agree with TRBD2. The CDR3 totals 16 residues. The junction had 7 bases not matched to a gene; V was cut back by 0 bases and J by 3 bases. Germline loops: CDR1 SGHDN, CDR2 FVKESK. Here the CDR3 reads CASSQDASGLGYEQYF. The CDR3 bases are TGTGCCAGCAGCCAAGACGCTAGCGGGCTGGGCTACGAGCAGTACTTC. The complete variable domain, with remaining parts taken from reference TRBV14 and TRBJ2-7, reads EAGVTQFPSHSVIEKGQTVTLRCDPISGHDNLYWYRRVMGKEIKFLLHFVKESKQDESGMPNNRFLAERTGGTYSTLKVQPAELEDSGVYFCASSQDASGLGYEQYFGPGTRLTVT.

This clone came up a few times. This chain uses TRBV5-4 with TRBJ2-7, with no clear D. V lost 0 bases, J lost 5 bases, and 12 bases lay in between. Germline CDR1 reads SGHNT; CDR2 reads YYREEE (reference sequence). CDR3 length: 14 residues. The CDR3 nucleotides read TGTGCCAGCAGCTTGGCCGGCAGAGGCCACGAGCAGTACTTC. It specifies CASSLAGRGHEQYF.

This chain links TRBV5-4 with TRBJ1-6; TRBD1 might be the D (6 bases). The germline V gene has CDR1 SGHNT and CDR2 YYREEE (reference sequence). The CDR3 is 16 amino acids. V was clipped by 4 bases and J by 0 bases, with 11 bases between them. This chain's CDR3 is CASSSGQSSYNSPLHF. Written as DNA, the CDR3 is TGTGCCAGCAGCAGTGGACAGAGCTCCTATAATTCACCCCTCCACTTT. Drawing the rest from reference TRBV5-4 and TRBJ1-6, the complete variable domain is ETGVTQSPTHLIKTRGQQVTLRCSSQSGHNTVSWYQQALGQGPQFIFQYYREEENGRGNFPPRFSGLQFPNYSSELNVNALELDDSALYLCASSSGQSSYNSPLHFGNGTRLTVT.

The rearrangement uses TRBV10-3 and TRBJ1-2; maybe TRBD1 (5 bases). The germline V and J ends were trimmed by 3 bases and 5 bases, with 13 bases remaining between them. This CDR3 is built from 14 residues. The germline V gene encodes CDR1 ENHRY and CDR2 SYGVKD. The CDR3 DNA is TGTGCCATCAGTGAAGGGTCAGGGACTTATGGCTACACCTTC. It is translated as CAISEGSGTYGYTF.

The chain is built from TRBV12-5 and TRBJ1-5; D is unresolved. The germline gives CDR1 LGHNT, CDR2 FRNRAP. Trimming removed 3 bases from V and 0 bases from J, with 6 bases in between. The CDR3 has 14 residues. DNA of the CDR3: TGTGCTAGTGGTTTAAGTAGTAGCAATCAGCCCCAGCATTTT. Amino acid sequence: CASGLSSSNQPQHF.

The chain has TRBV19 and TRBJ2-7; D is unclear. Germline V lookup: CDR1 LNHDA, CDR2 SQIVND (reference sequence). This CDR3 has 13 residues. The V gene lost 3 bases and the J gene lost 5 bases, with 11 bases spanning the gap. The CDR3 protein is CASSIWGINEQYF. The CDR3 nucleotides are TGTGCCAGTAGTATTTGGGGTATTAACGAGCAGTACTTC.

The chain has TRBV13 and TRBJ2-5, with D hard to call. From germline, CDR1 is PRHDT and CDR2 FYEKMQ (reference sequence). CDR3 size: 16 residues. V lost 4 bases and J 5 bases, leaving 20 bases between the germline ends. The CDR3 DNA follows: TGTGCCAGCAGCTCCTCCGGCACCTTTGTAGTGGAGACCCAGTACTTC. Its protein product is CASSSSGTFVVETQYF.

The rearrangement uses TRBV27 and TRBJ2-7; 7 nucleotides agree with TRBD1. After removal of 5 bases from V and 6 bases from J, the junction contained 1 base not matched to a gene. Germline lookup yields CDR1 MNHEY and CDR2 SMNVEV (reference sequence). The CDR3 is 11 residues long. The CDR3, as DNA: TGTGCCAGCAGTAACAGGGGCGAGCAGTACTTC. It encodes CASSNRGEQYF.

This clone was recorded a few times. The rearrangement links TRBV30 to TRBJ1-2; D is possibly TRBD1 (5 bases). V shed 0 bases and J shed 5 bases, with 10 bases lying between them. The CDR3 runs to 13 residues. CDR1 and CDR2 from the germline V gene are GTSNPN and SVGIG (reference sequence). CDR3 sequence: CAWSVRRGYGYTF. Here the CDR3 DNA reads TGTGCCTGGAGTGTACGAAGGGGATATGGCTACACCTTC.

V gene TRBV30 combines with J gene TRBJ2-3; D assignment may be TRBD1 or TRBD2 (5 bases each). Germline V CDR1 and CDR2: GTSNPN, SVGIG (reference sequence). CDR3 length: 14 residues. V was pared by 1 base and J by 0 bases, with 8 bases between. CDR3 protein: CAWSGGKSTDTQYF. In DNA form, the CDR3 reads TGTGCCTGGAGTGGGGGGAAAAGCACAGATACGCAGTATTTT.

The rearrangement links TRBV4-1 to TRBJ2-7; D unclear. This CDR3 spans 15 amino acids. V was shortened by 0 bases and J by 3 bases, with 12 bases between the two germline ends. Looked up from germline, CDR1 is MGHRA and CDR2 is YSYEKL. CDR3 nucleotide sequence: TGCGCCAGCAGCCAAGATCGTGACACTTACTACGAGCAGTACTTC. Residues: CASSQDRDTYYEQYF.